This T cell receptor beta chain appears in the sequencing data of a study of blood T cell repertoires in COVID-19. Study context: The United States, Italy and Spain supplied acute and convalescent COVID-19 samples.

In the authors' methods: Nucleated cell number was recorded as an estimate derived from reference gene primer amplification. Measured with immunoSEQ multiplex PCR; TCRdb has only the in-frame clones, and not every one. The D gene and trimming were derived from the DNA, and the V and J assignments and clone size from that table. This sample carries about 240,000 clones, more than 75% of them seen once, and the ten largest clones take about an eighth. The CDR3 runs 13 residues. V was shortened by 2 bases and J by 1 base, with 5 bases between the two germline ends. CDR1 and CDR2 (germline): KGHSH, LQKENI.

This TCR derives from a woman between 55 and 75 years old with active or convalescent COVID-19. The sequenced sample consisted of peripheral blood. The genes are TRBV18 and TRBJ1-1; D is undetermined. The CDR3 bases are TGTGCCAGCTCACCAAACGGGAACACTGAAGCTTTCTTT. Its protein product is CASSPNGNTEAFF.